This record concerns one T cell receptor (beta chain) sequence. The antigen is not known. The data belong to a study of T cells in Graves' hyperthyroidism and ophthalmopathy. Study-wide results and limits: A 13 V-J model separated ophthalmopathy from stable hyperthyroidism. Ophthalmopathy was model-predicted a median around 6.7 months pre-onset. Expanded thyroid clonotypes (above 0.001) were mostly also found in blood.

Authors of the study amplified TCR beta CDR3 regions from RNA transcripts. The TCR CDR3 first-round RT-PCR relied on the HTBI primer set. TCRdb used MiXCR to reprocess the multiplex PCR reads, holding one entry per CDR3 protein. Here the sample spans about 570,000 distinct CDR3 sequences, just over 45% being singletons. From germline, CDR1 is SQVTM and CDR2 ANQGSEA. Unmatched junction bases numbered 1, after V lost 3 bases and J lost 5 bases. This CDR3 is built from 13 residues. Reasons for excluding patients were uncontrolled infection, other autoimmune disease, pregnancy or lactation. This receptor was taken from an adult woman with Graves' disease, either hyperthyroidism or ophthalmopathy (not recorded which). The chain joins TRBV29-1 to TRBJ2-7; TRBD2 matches 13 bases. The sample taken for sequencing was peripheral blood or thyroid tissue (not recorded which). The CDR3 bases are TGCAGCGTTGACGGGACTAGCGGGAACGAGCAGTACTTC. This gives the protein CSVDGTSGNEQYF.